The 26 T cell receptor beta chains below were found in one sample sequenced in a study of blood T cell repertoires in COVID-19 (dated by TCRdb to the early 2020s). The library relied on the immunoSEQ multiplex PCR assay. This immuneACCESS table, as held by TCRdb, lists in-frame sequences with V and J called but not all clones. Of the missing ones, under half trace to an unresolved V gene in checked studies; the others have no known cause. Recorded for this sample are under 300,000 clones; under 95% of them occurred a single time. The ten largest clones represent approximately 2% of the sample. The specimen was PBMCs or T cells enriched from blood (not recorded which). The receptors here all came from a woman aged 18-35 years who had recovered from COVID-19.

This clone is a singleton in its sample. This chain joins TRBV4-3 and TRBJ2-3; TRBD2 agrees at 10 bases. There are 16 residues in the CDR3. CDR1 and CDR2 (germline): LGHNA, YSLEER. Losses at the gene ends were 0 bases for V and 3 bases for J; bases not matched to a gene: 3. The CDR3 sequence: CASSQDHSGGTDTQYF. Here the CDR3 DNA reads TGCGCCAGCAGCCAAGATCATAGCGGGGGGACAGATACGCAGTATTTT.

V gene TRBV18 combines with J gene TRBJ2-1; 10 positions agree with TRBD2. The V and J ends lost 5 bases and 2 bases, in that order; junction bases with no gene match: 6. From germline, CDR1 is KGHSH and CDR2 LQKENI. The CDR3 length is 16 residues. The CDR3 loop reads CASSISAGGPYNEQFF. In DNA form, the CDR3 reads TGTGCCAGCTCAATCTCAGCGGGGGGGCCCTACAATGAGCAGTTCTTC.

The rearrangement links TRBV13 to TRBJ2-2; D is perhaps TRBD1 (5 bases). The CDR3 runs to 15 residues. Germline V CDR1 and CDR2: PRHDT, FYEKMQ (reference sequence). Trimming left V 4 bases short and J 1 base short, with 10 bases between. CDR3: CASSSKTVNTGELFF. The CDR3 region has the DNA TGTGCCAGCAGCTCTAAGACAGTGAACACCGGGGAGCTGTTTTTT.

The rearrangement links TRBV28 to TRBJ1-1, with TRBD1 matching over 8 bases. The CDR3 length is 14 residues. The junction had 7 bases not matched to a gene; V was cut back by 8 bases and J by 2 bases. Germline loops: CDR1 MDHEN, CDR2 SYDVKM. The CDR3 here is CASPRQGINTEAFF. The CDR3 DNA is TGTGCCAGCCCTCGACAGGGGATAAACACTGAAGCTTTCTTT.

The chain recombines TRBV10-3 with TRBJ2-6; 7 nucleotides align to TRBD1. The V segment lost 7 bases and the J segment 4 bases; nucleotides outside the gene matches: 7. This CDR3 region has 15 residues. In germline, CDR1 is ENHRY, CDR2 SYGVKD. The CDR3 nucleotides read TGTGCCATCAACACAGACAGGGCGGGGGCCAACGTCCTGACTTTC. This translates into CAINTDRAGANVLTF.

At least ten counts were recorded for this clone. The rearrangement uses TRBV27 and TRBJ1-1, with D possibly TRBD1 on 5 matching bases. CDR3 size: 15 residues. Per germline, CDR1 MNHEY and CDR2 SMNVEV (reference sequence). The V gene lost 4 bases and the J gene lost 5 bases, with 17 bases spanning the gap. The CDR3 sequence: CASSSLGRGGTEAFF. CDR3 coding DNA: TGTGCCAGCAGTTCCTTAGGACGGGGGGGGACTGAAGCTTTCTTT.

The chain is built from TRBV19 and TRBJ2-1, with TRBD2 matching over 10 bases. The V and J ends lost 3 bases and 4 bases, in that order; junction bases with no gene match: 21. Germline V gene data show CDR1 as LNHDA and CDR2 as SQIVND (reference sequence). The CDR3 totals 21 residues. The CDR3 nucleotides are TGTGCCAGTAGTATGTCAGGGGCCTATATTCTTAGCGGGAGGCCTTACAATGAGCAGTTCTTC. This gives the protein CASSMSGAYILSGRPYNEQFF.

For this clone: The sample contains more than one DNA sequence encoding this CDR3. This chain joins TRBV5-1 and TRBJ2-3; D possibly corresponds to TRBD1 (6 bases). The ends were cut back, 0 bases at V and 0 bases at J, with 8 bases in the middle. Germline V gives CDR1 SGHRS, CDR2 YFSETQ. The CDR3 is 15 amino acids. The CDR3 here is CASSLVQGSTDTQYF. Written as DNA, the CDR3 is TGCGCCAGCAGCTTGGTTCAGGGGAGCACAGATACGCAGTATTTT.

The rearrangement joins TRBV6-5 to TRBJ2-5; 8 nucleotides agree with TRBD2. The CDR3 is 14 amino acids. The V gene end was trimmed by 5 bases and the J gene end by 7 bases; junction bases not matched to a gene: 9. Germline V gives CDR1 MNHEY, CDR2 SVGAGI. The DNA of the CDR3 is TGTGCCAGCAGTACCCGGGAGGGGGTAGGGACCCAGTACTTC. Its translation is CASSTREGVGTQYF.

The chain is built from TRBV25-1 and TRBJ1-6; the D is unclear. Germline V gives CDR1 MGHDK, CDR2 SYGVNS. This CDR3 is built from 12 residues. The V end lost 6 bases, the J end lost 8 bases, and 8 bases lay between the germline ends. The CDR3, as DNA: TGTGCCAGCAGACAGCCGGATTCACCCCTCCACTTT. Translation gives CASRQPDSPLHF.

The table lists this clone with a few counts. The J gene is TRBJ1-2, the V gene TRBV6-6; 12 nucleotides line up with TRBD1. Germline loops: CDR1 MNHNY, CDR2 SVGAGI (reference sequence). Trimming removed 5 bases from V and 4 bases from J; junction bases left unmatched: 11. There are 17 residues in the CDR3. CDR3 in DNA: TGTGCCAGCAGTCGCAACCCGGGGACAGGGGGCGCCTATGGCTACACCTTC. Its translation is CASSRNPGTGGAYGYTF.

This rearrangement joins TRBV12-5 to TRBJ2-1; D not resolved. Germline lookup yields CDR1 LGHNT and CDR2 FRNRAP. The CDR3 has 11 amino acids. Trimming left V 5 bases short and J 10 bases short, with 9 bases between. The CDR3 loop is CASGPPREQFF. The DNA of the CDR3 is TGTGCTAGTGGTCCCCCGCGAGAGCAGTTCTTC. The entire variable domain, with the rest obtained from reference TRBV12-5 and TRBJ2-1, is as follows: DARVTQTPRHKVTEMGQEVTMRCQPILGHNTVFWYRQTMMQGLELLAYFRNRAPLDDSGMPKDRFSAEMPDATLATLKIQPSEPRDSAVYFCASGPPREQFFGPGTRLTVL.

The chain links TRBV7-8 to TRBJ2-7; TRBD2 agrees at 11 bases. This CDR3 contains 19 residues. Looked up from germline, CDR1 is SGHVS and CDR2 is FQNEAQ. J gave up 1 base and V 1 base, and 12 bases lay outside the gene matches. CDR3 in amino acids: CASSLGPIIAGGQSYEQYF. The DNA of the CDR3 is TGTGCCAGCAGCTTAGGCCCGATAATAGCGGGAGGGCAATCCTACGAGCAGTACTTC.

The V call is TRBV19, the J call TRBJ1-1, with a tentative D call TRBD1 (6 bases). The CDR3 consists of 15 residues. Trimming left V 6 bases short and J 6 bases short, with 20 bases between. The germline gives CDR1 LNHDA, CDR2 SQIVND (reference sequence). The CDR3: CASRQGEIMAAEAFF. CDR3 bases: TGTGCCAGTAGACAGGGCGAGATCATGGCCGCTGAAGCTTTCTTT. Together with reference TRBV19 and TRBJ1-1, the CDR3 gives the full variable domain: DGGITQSPKYLFRKEGQNVTLSCEQNLNHDAMYWYRQDPGQGLRLIYYSQIVNDFQKGDIAEGYSVSREKKESFPLTVTSAQKNPTAFYLCASRQGEIMAAEAFFGQGTRLTVV.

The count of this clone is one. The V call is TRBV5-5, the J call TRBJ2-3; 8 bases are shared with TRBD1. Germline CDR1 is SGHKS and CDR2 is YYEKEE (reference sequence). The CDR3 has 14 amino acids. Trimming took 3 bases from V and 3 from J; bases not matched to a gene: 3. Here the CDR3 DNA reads TGTGCCAGCAGCTGGGGACAGGCAACAGATACGCAGTATTTT. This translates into CASSWGQATDTQYF. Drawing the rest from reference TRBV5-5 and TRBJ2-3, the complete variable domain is DAGVTQSPTHLIKTRGQQVTLRCSPISGHKSVSWYQQVLGQGPQFIFQYYEKEERGRGNFPDRFSARQFPNYSSELNVNALLLGDSALYLCASSWGQATDTQYFGPGTRLTVL.

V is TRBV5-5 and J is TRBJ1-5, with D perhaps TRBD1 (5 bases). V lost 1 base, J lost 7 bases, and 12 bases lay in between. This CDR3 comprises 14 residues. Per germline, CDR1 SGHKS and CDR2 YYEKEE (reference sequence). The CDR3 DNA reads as TGTGCCAGCAGCTTGTCATTTAGGGGACAGCCCCAGCATTTT. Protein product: CASSLSFRGQPQHF.

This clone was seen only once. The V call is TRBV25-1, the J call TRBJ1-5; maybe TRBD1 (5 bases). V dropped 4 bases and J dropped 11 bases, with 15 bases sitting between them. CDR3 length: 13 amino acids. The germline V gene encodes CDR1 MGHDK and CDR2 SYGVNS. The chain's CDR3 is CASSGTGNQAQHF. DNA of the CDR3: TGTGCCAGCAGTGGAACAGGTAATCAAGCCCAGCATTTT.

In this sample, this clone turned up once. The CDR3 DNA reads as TGTGCCAGCAGCAAAGGTGAGGGGGCGAGCACTGAAGCTTTCTTT. The encoded protein is CASSKGEGASTEAFF. This chain joins TRBV21-1 and TRBJ1-1; the DNA was not used to check the table's D call, TRBD1. TRBV21-1 is reported as a pseudogene. The CDR3 spans 15 residues.

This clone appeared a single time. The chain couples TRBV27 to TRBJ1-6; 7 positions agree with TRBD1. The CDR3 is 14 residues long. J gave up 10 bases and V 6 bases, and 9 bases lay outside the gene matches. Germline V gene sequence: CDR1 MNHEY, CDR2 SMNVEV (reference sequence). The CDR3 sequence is CASRKGTVSSPLHF. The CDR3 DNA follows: TGTGCCAGCAGGAAAGGGACAGTCAGCTCACCCCTCCACTTT.

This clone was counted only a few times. The CDR3 coding sequence is TGTGCCAGCAGCCAGGCGGACTCCTATAATTCACCCCTCCACTTT. Its protein product is CASSQADSYNSPLHF. The chain has TRBV3-1 (or the pseudogene TRBV3-2) and TRBJ1-6; D gene uncertain. CDR1 is LGHDT, CDR2 YNNKEL, per germline (reference sequence). The V end was cut by 3 bases, the J end by 0 bases, with 6 bases between. The CDR3 has 15 amino acids.

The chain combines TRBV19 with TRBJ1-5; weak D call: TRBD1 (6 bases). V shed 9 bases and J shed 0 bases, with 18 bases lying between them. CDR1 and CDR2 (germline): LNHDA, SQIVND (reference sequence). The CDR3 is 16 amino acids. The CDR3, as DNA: TGTGCCAGGGATAGGGGGAGCCAATATAGCAATCAGCCCCAGCATTTT. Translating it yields CARDRGSQYSNQPQHF. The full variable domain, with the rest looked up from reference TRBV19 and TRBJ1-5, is DGGITQSPKYLFRKEGQNVTLSCEQNLNHDAMYWYRQDPGQGLRLIYYSQIVNDFQKGDIAEGYSVSREKKESFPLTVTSAQKNPTAFYLCARDRGSQYSNQPQHFGDGTRLSIL.

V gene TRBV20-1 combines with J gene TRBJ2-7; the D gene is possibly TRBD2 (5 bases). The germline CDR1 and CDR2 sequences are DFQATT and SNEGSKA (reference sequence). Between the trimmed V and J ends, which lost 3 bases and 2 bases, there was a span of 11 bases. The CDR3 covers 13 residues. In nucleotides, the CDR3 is TGCAGTGCTAGTAGCGTAGCCACCTACGAGCAGTACTTC. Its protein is CSASSVATYEQYF.

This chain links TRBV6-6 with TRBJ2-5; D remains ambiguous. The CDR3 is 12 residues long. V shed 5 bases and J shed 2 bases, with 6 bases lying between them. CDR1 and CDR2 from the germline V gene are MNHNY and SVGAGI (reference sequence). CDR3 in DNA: TGTGCCAGCAGTCCGACTCAAGAGACCCAGTACTTC. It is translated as CASSPTQETQYF.

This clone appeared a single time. CDR3 protein: CASGLVRPAEAGLAGGGEQYF. Written as DNA, the CDR3 is TGTGCTAGTGGTTTGGTACGGCCGGCAGAAGCAGGACTAGCGGGAGGTGGGGAGCAGTACTTC. The rearrangement links TRBV12-5 to TRBJ2-7; 14 bases are shared with TRBD2. From germline, CDR1 is LGHNT and CDR2 FRNRAP. With 0 bases clipped from V and 7 bases from J, the junction kept 20 bases outside the gene matches. This CDR3 is built from 21 residues.

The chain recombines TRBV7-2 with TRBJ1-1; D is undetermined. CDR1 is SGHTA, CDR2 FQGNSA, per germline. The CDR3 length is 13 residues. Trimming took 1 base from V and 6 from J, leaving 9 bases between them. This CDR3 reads CASSLGPGSEAFF. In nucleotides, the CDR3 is TGTGCCAGCAGCTTAGGTCCGGGGTCTGAAGCTTTCTTT. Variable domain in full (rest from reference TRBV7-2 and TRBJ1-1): GAGVSQSPSNKVTEKGKDVELRCDPISGHTALYWYRQSLGQGLEFLIYFQGNSAPDKSGLPSDRFSAERTGGSVSTLTIQRTQQEDSAVYLCASSLGPGSEAFFGQGTRLTVV.

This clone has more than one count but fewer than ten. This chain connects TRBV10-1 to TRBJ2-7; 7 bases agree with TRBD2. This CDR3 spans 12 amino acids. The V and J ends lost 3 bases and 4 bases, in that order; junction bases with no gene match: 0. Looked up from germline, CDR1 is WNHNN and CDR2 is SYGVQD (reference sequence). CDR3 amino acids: CASSDGGYEQYF. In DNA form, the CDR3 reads TGCGCCAGCAGTGACGGGGGGTACGAGCAGTACTTC.